This T cell receptor (beta chain) was recovered during a study of siplizumab effects on memory and regulatory T cells. Broader study findings: Tregs proliferating in siplizumab cultures lacked confirmation of their suppressive function.

For this clone: As yet, its antigen is unknown.

The CDR3 has 14 amino acids. The germline V gene encodes CDR1 GTSNPN and CDR2 SVGIG (reference sequence). V dropped 0 bases and J dropped 10 bases, with 16 bases sitting between them. Here immunoSEQ multiplex PCR was the method, and the copy in TCRdb shows in-frame clones only, minus some. Here the sample spans around 82,000 clones, approximately 93% being singletons. The specimen was CD8+ T cells sorted from blood. The receptor was derived from a human donor in good health. This rearrangement joins TRBV30 to TRBJ2-1; D remains ambiguous. This CDR3 reads CAWSVRFPDGEQFF. CDR3 sequence (DNA): TGTGCCTGGAGTGTACGGTTTCCAGACGGGGAGCAGTTCTTC.